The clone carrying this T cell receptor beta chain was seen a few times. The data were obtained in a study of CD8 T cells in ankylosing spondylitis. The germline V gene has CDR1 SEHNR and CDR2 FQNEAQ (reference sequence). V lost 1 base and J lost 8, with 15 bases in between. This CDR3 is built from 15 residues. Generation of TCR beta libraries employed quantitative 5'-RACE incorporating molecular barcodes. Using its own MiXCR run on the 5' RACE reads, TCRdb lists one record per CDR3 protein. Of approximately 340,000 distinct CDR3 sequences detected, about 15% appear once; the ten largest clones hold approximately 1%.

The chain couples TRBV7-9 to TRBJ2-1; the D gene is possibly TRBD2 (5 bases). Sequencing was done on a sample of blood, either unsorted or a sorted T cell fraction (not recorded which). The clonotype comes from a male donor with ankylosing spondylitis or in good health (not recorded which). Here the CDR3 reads CASSLVPREPHEQFF. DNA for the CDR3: TGTGCCAGCAGCTTAGTACCGAGGGAACCGCATGAGCAGTTCTTC.